This note documents a single T cell receptor (beta chain) sequence. The sample belongs to a study of tumor T cells in aggressive B-cell lymphoma. V shed 3 bases and J 6 bases; nucleotides not matched to a gene: 12. The CDR3 runs 16 residues. Germline CDR1 reads SGHVS; CDR2 reads FQNEAQ. The data were produced by immunoSEQ multiplex PCR, yet TCRdb's version contains in-frame clones alone and is incomplete. The data hold about 11,000 clones, with 89% observed a single time. The sequence derives from an adult with diffuse large B cell lymphoma. The chain is built from TRBV7-8 and TRBJ2-7; TRBD1 matches 9 bases. Sequenced sample: tumor tissue. The CDR3 region is CASSFTPGQGFSEQYF. CDR3 in DNA: TGTGCCAGCAGCTTCACCCCAGGACAGGGGTTTAGCGAGCAGTACTTC.